The 16 T cell receptor beta chains below all came from one sample that was sequenced in a study of blood T cells in healthy people across ages (dated by TCRdb to about 2015). Library preparation was by 5' RACE. These reads were obtained on an Illumina HiSeq 2500. The second PCR ran for about 7 to 11 cycles and used a J-beta primer mix along with a sample-barcoded 5' primer. TCRdb ran its own pipeline on the public reads, namely fastp trimming at Q25 and MiXCR clone calling, and kept in-frame beta chains. Rows matching on CDR3 protein sequence are summarized as one entry with the most common DNA and genes. This sample holds hundreds of thousands of distinct CDR3 sequences; approximately 52% were observed only once. The ten biggest clones cover about 13% of the sample. Sample: blood. These receptors all stem from a woman older than 75 in good health.

Comments on this clonotype: Relative to the germline gene, one junction end is altered; a read error may explain this. This rearrangement joins TRBV11-3 to TRBJ2-1; 7 positions agree with TRBD1. The CDR3 runs 17 residues. CDR1 SGHNT and CDR2 YENEEA come from the germline V gene. DNA for the CDR3: TGTGCCGGCAGCTTAGGGACAGTTGCCCTCGGGTACAATGAGCAGTTCTTC. This sequence encodes CAGSLGTVALGYNEQFF. Drawing the rest from reference TRBV11-3 and TRBJ2-1, the complete variable domain is EAGVVQSPRYKIIEKKQPVAFWCNPISGHNTLYWYLQNLGQGPELLIRYENEEAVDDSQLPKDRFSAERLKGVDSTLKIQPAELGDSAVYLCAGSLGTVALGYNEQFFGPGTRLTVL.

This clonotype was observed once. This rearrangement joins TRBV7-2 to TRBJ2-3, with D uncertain. With 1 base removed from V and 4 bases from J, the gap between germline ends came to 15 bases. The V gene's germline CDR1 is SGHTA and CDR2 FQGNSA. This CDR3 comprises 16 residues. In DNA, the CDR3 is TGTGCCAGCAGCTTAGGGATGGTCCGGGTGGCAGATACGCAGTATTTT. Encoded protein: CASSLGMVRVADTQYF.

The J gene is TRBJ2-4, the V gene TRBV24-1; D remains unclear. The DNA end is more similar to TRBJ2-5, so the J call may be wrong. The CDR3 has 14 amino acids. Germline V lookup: CDR1 KGHDR, CDR2 SFDVKD. The CDR3 nucleotides are TGTGCCACCAGTGATAGACACTTCCAAGAGACCCAGTACTTC. It encodes CATSDRHFQETQYF.

The sample holds a few counts of this clonotype. The gene calls are TRBV9 and TRBJ2-5; TRBD2 agrees at 7 bases. After removal of 4 bases from V and 11 bases from J, the junction contained 17 bases not matched to a gene. The CDR3 extends over 15 amino acids. Per germline, CDR1 SGDLS and CDR2 YYNGEE. The CDR3 loop reads CASSPQRGVSNEQYF. In DNA, the CDR3 is TGTGCCAGCAGCCCACAGCGGGGCGTTTCTAATGAGCAGTACTTC.

Concerning this clonotype itself: A read error is possible here, since a much larger clone lies one base away. V usage is TRBV4-2 and J usage is TRBJ2-7; perhaps TRBD2 as D (6 bases). The germline gives CDR1 LGHNA, CDR2 YNFKEQ. The length of the CDR3 is 16 residues. Trimming pared 1 base from V and 1 base from J, leaving 14 bases between. The CDR3 is CASSQVTSRISYEQYF. Written as DNA, the CDR3 is TGTGCCAGCAGCCAAGTAACTAGCAGGATTTCCTACGAGCAGTACTTC.

J is TRBJ2-7 and V is TRBV5-1; 7 nucleotides match TRBD1. The ends lost 3 bases at V and 7 bases at J; junction bases unmatched: 10. The germline CDR1 and CDR2 sequences are SGHRS and YFSETQ. This CDR3 is built from 14 residues. For the CDR3, the DNA is TGCGCCAGCAGCTGGGGGACAGAGGTAGATGAGCAGTACTTC. It yields the protein CASSWGTEVDEQYF.

This clonotype was detected ten times or more. This chain connects TRBV2 to TRBJ1-2; TRBD1 aligns across 9 bases. Germline CDR1 reads SNHLY; CDR2 reads FYNNEI. The CDR3 runs 14 residues. J lost 1 base, V lost 9 bases, and 6 bases had no gene match. The CDR3 spells CASWTGEGNYGYTF. CDR3 DNA sequence: TGTGCCAGTTGGACAGGGGAGGGTAACTATGGCTACACCTTC.

This clonotype showed up many times. The chain recombines TRBV29-1 with TRBJ2-3; 7 nucleotides align to TRBD2. This CDR3 has 15 residues. The germline V gene encodes CDR1 SQVTM and CDR2 ANQGSEA. V was clipped by 7 bases and J by 0 bases; unmatched bases: 10. The CDR3 nucleotides are TGCAGCGCTGGGGGGGGAGAAACTAGCACAGATACGCAGTATTTT. Its translation: CSAGGGETSTDTQYF.

J is TRBJ2-1 and V is TRBV20-1; D is possibly TRBD2 (7 bases). In germline, CDR1 is DFQATT, CDR2 SNEGSKA (reference sequence). Trimming stripped 6 bases from V and 8 bases from J, with 26 bases between. The CDR3 extends over 16 amino acids. The CDR3, as DNA: TGCAGTGCCCCTAGTACGCGGGGGCTCCGGGGGGATGAGCAGTTCTTC. The encoded protein is CSAPSTRGLRGDEQFF.

The chain couples TRBV27 to TRBJ2-7; weak D call: TRBD2 (5 bases). The CDR3 runs to 12 residues. V shed 6 bases and J shed 3 bases, with 9 bases lying between them. Germline V gene sequence: CDR1 MNHEY, CDR2 SMNVEV (reference sequence). CDR3 coding DNA: TGTGCCAGCAGCGAGGGCCGCTACGAGCAGTACTTC. It encodes CASSEGRYEQYF.

The table lists this clonotype with a few counts. The V gene is TRBV6-2 or TRBV6-3, the J gene TRBJ1-2; D is undetermined. CDR1 is MNHEY, CDR2 SVGEGT, per germline. The CDR3 runs to 13 residues. The V end was cut by 5 bases, the J end by 3 bases, with 10 bases between. The CDR3 DNA is TGTGCCAGCAGTGGAGGGCGAGACTATGGCTACACCTTC. This translates into CASSGGRDYGYTF.

As to this clonotype: This may be a read error, as it is one base from a much larger clone. This chain uses TRBV13 with TRBJ2-5, with 9 nucleotides matching TRBD1. The CDR3 is 12 residues long. Germline values: CDR1 PRHDT, CDR2 FYEKMQ (reference sequence). The junction had 5 bases not matched to a gene; V was cut back by 5 bases and J by 10 bases. This chain's CDR3 is CASSRGQGSQYF. In nucleotides, the CDR3 is TGTGCCAGCAGCAGGGGACAGGGTAGCCAGTACTTC.

This chain joins TRBV10-2 and TRBJ1-2, with 9 bases fitting TRBD1. With V trimmed by 7 bases and J by 0 bases, 9 bases remained unmatched. The germline gives CDR1 WSHSY, CDR2 SAAADI. The CDR3 is 16 amino acids. This chain's CDR3 is CASTEDRGATNYGYTF. The CDR3 DNA reads TGCGCCAGCACCGAGGACAGGGGCGCGACTAACTATGGCTACACCTTC.

A word on this clonotype: A much larger clone lies one base from this, so it may be a read error. The rearrangement joins TRBV7-2 to TRBJ2-5; the match to TRBD2 covers 7 bases. CDR3 length: 15 amino acids. The germline V gene encodes CDR1 SGHTA and CDR2 FQGNSA. V trimming: 2 bases; J trimming: 11 bases; junction bases outside the gene matches: 14. CDR3 protein: CASSLQASGFVGQYF. CDR3 in DNA: TGTGCCAGCAGCTTACAGGCTAGCGGTTTTGTAGGGCAGTACTTC.

V and J are TRBV10-3 and TRBJ2-5; D is possibly TRBD2 (5 bases). Germline V gene data show CDR1 as ENHRY and CDR2 as SYGVKD. Trimming shortened V by 4 bases and J by 1 base, and 10 bases separated the two germline ends. This CDR3 is built from 14 residues. CDR3 sequence (DNA): TGTGCCATCAGTGTAGCCGGGATCCAAGAGACCCAGTACTTC. The encoded protein is CAISVAGIQETQYF.

The rearrangement joins TRBV4-2 to TRBJ2-1, with TRBD2 matching 8 bases. V shed 4 bases, J shed 10 bases, and the junction held 9 bases outside the gene matches. This CDR3 region has 14 residues. Germline values: CDR1 LGHNA, CDR2 YNFKEQ. CDR3 loop: CASSLPGGLAEQFF. The CDR3 coding sequence is TGTGCCAGCAGCCTACCGGGTGGACTAGCCGAGCAGTTCTTC.